Listed here are 29 T cell receptor beta chains from one sample, sequenced in a study of OX40 agonist ivuxolimab in advanced cancers. Produced via immunoSEQ multiplex PCR; TCRdb's table is partial and in-frame only. The data hold tens of thousands of clones, with roughly 90% observed a single time. The sample here was CD4+ or CD8+ T cells sorted from blood, taken in a trial of the OX40 agonist ivuxolimab. These TCRs come from an adult with an advanced solid tumor such as melanoma, head and neck, liver or kidney cancer.

The gene calls are TRBV4-1 and TRBJ2-6, with a possible D match to TRBD2 (5 bases). Between the trimmed V and J ends, which lost 2 bases and 3 bases, there was a span of 14 bases. The CDR3 covers 17 residues. In germline, CDR1 is MGHRA, CDR2 YSYEKL. DNA for the CDR3: TGCGCCAGCAGCCAAAACACGGACGGGGTTGGGGCCAACGTCCTGACTTTC. Protein product: CASSQNTDGVGANVLTF.

The chain has TRBV19 and TRBJ2-5; 10 bases are a match to TRBD2. Germline V CDR1 and CDR2: LNHDA, SQIVND (reference sequence). Trimming at V came to 3 bases and at J to 5 bases, leaving 9 bases not matched to a gene. The CDR3 loop spans 16 amino acids. CDR3 coding DNA: TGTGCCAGTAGTATTGGTACTAGCGGGGATAGGGAGACCCAGTACTTC. Its protein product is CASSIGTSGDRETQYF.

This clone was seen a single time. The V call is TRBV19, the J call TRBJ1-2; D gene unclear. Germline CDR1 and CDR2: LNHDA and SQIVND (reference sequence). The CDR3 is 13 residues long. With 5 bases removed from V and 6 bases from J, the gap between germline ends came to 13 bases. The CDR3 sequence: CASSPRTSDGYTF. As DNA, the CDR3 is TGTGCCAGTAGTCCCCGGACGAGCGATGGCTACACCTTC.

The chain recombines TRBV6-5 with TRBJ2-7; 8 bases fit TRBD1. In germline, CDR1 is MNHEY, CDR2 SVGAGI. This CDR3 is 14 amino acids long. The V and J ends lost 2 bases and 0 bases, in that order; junction bases with no gene match: 0. Written as DNA, the CDR3 is TGTGCCAGCAGTTACGACAGGGGCTCCTACGAGCAGTACTTC. Translated: CASSYDRGSYEQYF.

V is TRBV11-2 and J is TRBJ2-1, with a weak D call TRBD2 (5 bases). The V and J ends lost 4 bases and 10 bases respectively, with 14 bases between them. The CDR3 spans 13 residues. Looked up from germline, CDR1 is SGHAT and CDR2 is FQNNGV. The CDR3, as DNA: TGTGCCAGCAGCTCCCAGAGAGGGAACGAGCAGTTCTTC. This codes for CASSSQRGNEQFF.

The chain is built from TRBV11-3 and TRBJ1-4; D is unclear. This CDR3 contains 15 residues. Germline V gene data show CDR1 as SGHNT and CDR2 as YENEEA. V lost 5 bases to trimming and J lost 7 bases, with 17 bases between them. The CDR3 DNA is TGTGCCAGCAGCCGTAACGGGCAGACACCTGAAAAACTGTTTTTT. This sequence encodes CASSRNGQTPEKLFF.

The CDR3 here is CASSSQGGGVMQFF. The CDR3 DNA reads TGTGCCAGCAGCAGCCAGGGGGGGGGAGTTATGCAGTTCTTC. The rearrangement uses TRBV11-2 and TRBJ2-1; D possibly matches TRBD1 or TRBD2 (7 bases each). Trimming removed 5 bases at V and 12 bases at J, with 20 bases between. Germline V lookup: CDR1 SGHAT, CDR2 FQNNGV. The CDR3 extends over 14 amino acids. The entire variable domain, with the rest obtained from reference TRBV11-2 and TRBJ2-1, is as follows: EAGVAQSPRYKIIEKRQSVAFWCNPISGHATLYWYQQILGQGPKLLIQFQNNGVVDDSQLPKDRFSAERLKGVDSTLKIQPAKLEDSAVYLCASSSQGGGVMQFFGPGTRLTVL.

The chain joins TRBV9 to TRBJ2-3; 8 nucleotides agree with TRBD1. V lost 1 base, J lost 0 bases, and 7 bases stayed unmatched. CDR1 is SGDLS and CDR2 is YYNGEE in the germline V gene. The CDR3 has 17 amino acids. CDR3 nucleotide sequence: TGTGCCAGCAGCGTATTACAGGGGGATTCTAGCACAGATACGCAGTATTTT. This sequence encodes CASSVLQGDSSTDTQYF.

The chain couples TRBV7-9 to TRBJ2-1; 7 bases align to TRBD1. Germline assignment: CDR1 SEHNR and CDR2 FQNEAQ (reference sequence). V was pared by 1 base and J by 6 bases, with 12 bases of the junction left unmatched. The CDR3 is 17 amino acids. The DNA for the CDR3 is TGTGCCAGCAGCTTAGGTCTGGGGACAGAGACCCGCAATGAGCAGTTCTTC. It yields the protein CASSLGLGTETRNEQFF.

V gene TRBV6-6 combines with J gene TRBJ1-1; D not certain. The CDR3 is made up of 13 amino acids. CDR1 is MNHNY, CDR2 SVGAGI, per germline (reference sequence). Trimming stripped 5 bases from V and 3 bases from J, with 10 bases between. The CDR3 DNA is TGTGCCAGCAGTCACGGGTCGTACACTGAAGCTTTCTTT. Translated: CASSHGSYTEAFF.

This clone is a singleton in its sample. The chain recombines TRBV30 with TRBJ2-7; TRBD2 aligns across 8 bases. V dropped 2 bases and J dropped 3; count of bases not matched to a gene: 9. This CDR3 contains 15 residues. Germline V gene lookup returns CDR1 GTSNPN and CDR2 SVGIG (reference sequence). The CDR3 coding sequence is TGTGCCTGGAGTCGGGGGGGCGGGAGTGGCTACGAGCAGTACTTC. It specifies CAWSRGGGSGYEQYF.

The chain employs TRBV19 and TRBJ2-1; 7 bases match TRBD1. The length of the CDR3 is 15 residues. Germline V CDR1 and CDR2: LNHDA, SQIVND (reference sequence). With V trimmed by 5 bases and J by 2 bases, 6 bases remained unmatched. The CDR3 spells CASSSAGTAYNEQFF. The CDR3, as DNA: TGTGCCAGTAGTTCGGCCGGGACAGCCTACAATGAGCAGTTCTTC.

V is TRBV21-1 and J is TRBJ1-3; the D call TRBD1 from the table was never checked on the DNA. TRBV21-1 has pseudogene status. CDR3 length: 14 residues. CDR3 in amino acids: CASIQGAGGNTIYF. In nucleotides, the CDR3 is TGTGCCAGCATACAGGGGGCGGGTGGAAACACCATATATTTT.

V and J are TRBV9 and TRBJ2-6, with D possibly being TRBD1 (6 bases). The germline V gene has CDR1 SGDLS and CDR2 YYNGEE. The CDR3 is 17 amino acids. V dropped 0 bases and J dropped 0 bases, with 10 bases sitting between them. The DNA of the CDR3 is TGTGCCAGCAGCGTAGCGGGACAACGCTCTGGGGCCAACGTCCTGACTTTC. Its protein is CASSVAGQRSGANVLTF.

This chain links TRBV5-1 with TRBJ1-1, with D unresolved. This CDR3 comprises 16 residues. Trimming cost V 4 bases and J 3 bases, with 19 bases left between them. Germline lookup yields CDR1 SGHRS and CDR2 YFSETQ. The CDR3 is CASSHQRLGVDTEAFF. CDR3 DNA sequence: TGCGCCAGCAGCCATCAAAGGCTCGGGGTGGACACTGAAGCTTTCTTT. Full variable domain (missing parts from reference TRBV5-1 and TRBJ1-1): KAGVTQTPRYLIKTRGQQVTLSCSPISGHRSVSWYQQTPGQGLQFLFEYFSETQRNKGNFPGRFSGRQFSNSRSEMNVSTLELGDSALYLCASSHQRLGVDTEAFFGQGTRLTVV.

The chain links TRBV28 to TRBJ1-2; 10 bases agree with TRBD1. Germline V lookup: CDR1 MDHEN, CDR2 SYDVKM. This CDR3 is built from 14 residues. V lost 6 bases to trimming and J lost 6 bases; unmatched junction nucleotides: 7. CDR3 region: CASRTPGTGDGYTF. CDR3 DNA sequence: TGTGCCAGCAGGACTCCCGGGACAGGGGATGGCTACACCTTC.

The CDR3 DNA reads TGTGCCAGCAGTGACTCCGGGGGACAGAAAGACTATGGCTACACCTTC. This gives the protein CASSDSGGQKDYGYTF. The chain uses TRBV6-4 and TRBJ1-2, with 7 positions matching TRBD1. The CDR3 runs to 16 residues. J gave up 3 bases and V 0 bases, and 7 bases lay outside the gene matches. CDR1 and CDR2 from the germline V gene are MRHNA and SNTAGT.

The chain recombines TRBV11-2 with TRBJ1-6, with no clear D. The CDR3 length is 13 residues. CDR1 SGHAT and CDR2 FQNNGV come from the germline V gene. V was cut by 6 bases and J by 4 bases, with 7 bases left in between. This CDR3 reads CASSLWYNSPLHF. CDR3 sequence (DNA): TGTGCCAGCAGTCTCTGGTATAATTCACCCCTCCACTTT.

The chain carries TRBV5-4 and TRBJ2-1; 7 positions agree with TRBD2. The CDR3 has 16 amino acids. The germline gives CDR1 SGHNT, CDR2 YYREEE (reference sequence). With V trimmed by 3 bases and J by 2 bases, 8 bases remained unmatched. The CDR3 nucleotides read TGTGCCAGCAGCTCACCCGGGAGGACTACCTACAATGAGCAGTTCTTC. As protein: CASSSPGRTTYNEQFF.

The CDR3 region has the DNA TGTGCCAGCAGTTACTCTTTAGTCAGCGAGCAGTACTTC. It is translated as CASSYSLVSEQYF. This chain connects TRBV6-5 to TRBJ2-7; D is undetermined. V was pared by 0 bases and J by 6 bases, with 9 bases between. Germline V lookup: CDR1 MNHEY, CDR2 SVGAGI. The CDR3 contains 13 residues.

The J gene is TRBJ1-2, the V gene TRBV5-5, with a tentative D call TRBD1 (5 bases). CDR3 size: 14 residues. Germline-derived CDR1 and CDR2 are SGHKS and YYEKEE (reference sequence). Deletions cut 0 bases from V and 5 bases from J, with 11 bases between. DNA for the CDR3: TGTGCCAGCAGCTTGGATGGGGCCGTATATGGCTACACCTTC. Its protein is CASSLDGAVYGYTF.

V is TRBV19 and J is TRBJ2-5; D tentatively fits TRBD1 or TRBD2 (5 bases each). Between the trimmed V and J ends, which lost 5 bases and 3 bases, there was a span of 16 bases. Germline lookup yields CDR1 LNHDA and CDR2 SQIVND (reference sequence). There are 15 residues in the CDR3. The chain's CDR3 is CASSPGKGREETQYF. The CDR3, as DNA: TGTGCCAGTAGTCCAGGGAAGGGACGGGAAGAGACCCAGTACTTC.

This chain connects TRBV11-2 to TRBJ2-1, with 8 bases identical to TRBD2. With V trimmed by 0 bases and J by 6 bases, 7 bases remained unmatched. Germline V gene lookup returns CDR1 SGHAT and CDR2 FQNNGV. The CDR3 sequence is 16 residues long. CDR3 sequence: CASSLDPGLGGNEQFF. Written as DNA, the CDR3 is TGTGCCAGCAGCTTAGACCCGGGACTAGGAGGCAATGAGCAGTTCTTC.

The chain carries TRBV19 and TRBJ1-1; no firm D call. The CDR3 totals 13 residues. V lost 4 bases and J lost 4, with 10 bases in between. Germline CDR1 is LNHDA and CDR2 is SQIVND (reference sequence). The CDR3 nucleotides read TGTGCCAGTAGTACGGCGGTAAGCACTGAAGCTTTCTTT. It is translated as CASSTAVSTEAFF.

This sequence joins TRBV6-4 and TRBJ1-3, with a tentative D call TRBD1 (6 bases). Trimming removed 1 base at V and 0 bases at J, with 7 bases between. The germline V gene has CDR1 MRHNA and CDR2 SNTAGT. The length of the CDR3 is 15 residues. CDR3 region: CASSDLGGSGNTIYF. The DNA of the CDR3 is TGTGCCAGCAGTGACTTAGGGGGCTCTGGAAACACCATATATTTT.

This chain uses TRBV6-5 with TRBJ1-6; no definite D call. Trimming took 0 bases from V and 4 from J, leaving 10 bases between them. This CDR3 region has 16 residues. From germline, CDR1 is MNHEY and CDR2 SVGAGI. CDR3 sequence reads: CASSYSRSGYNSPLHF. CDR3 sequence (DNA): TGTGCCAGCAGTTACTCAAGGTCGGGTTATAATTCACCCCTCCACTTT.

The V call is TRBV14, the J call TRBJ1-2; 7 bases fit TRBD1. The J segment lost 5 bases and the V segment lost 4 bases, leaving 4 bases of the junction unmatched. This CDR3 comprises 13 residues. Germline V gene data show CDR1 as SGHDN and CDR2 as FVKESK. As DNA, the CDR3 is TGTGCCAGCAGCCCAGACAGGGTTTATGGCTACACCTTC. This codes for CASSPDRVYGYTF.

The table lists this clone with a few counts. The V call is TRBV2, the J call TRBJ1-1; D gene unclear. Germline CDR1 reads SNHLY; CDR2 reads FYNNEI. The CDR3 runs 8 residues. V was shortened by 9 bases and J by 6 bases, with 2 bases between the two germline ends. The CDR3 region is CARSEAFF. In nucleotides, the CDR3 is TGTGCCAGGTCTGAAGCTTTCTTT.

The rearrangement joins TRBV5-1 to TRBJ2-1, with D uncertain. The CDR3 extends over 12 amino acids. V gave up 3 bases and J gave up 7 bases, with 8 bases separating them. Looked up from germline, CDR1 is SGHRS and CDR2 is YFSETQ. The CDR3 region has the DNA TGCGCCAGCAGCTCCCTGTGGAATGAGCAGTTCTTC. Protein sequence: CASSSLWNEQFF.